In its sample, the clone carrying this T cell receptor (beta chain) was seen once. In the source study's methods: Scientists estimated how many nucleated cells there were by amplifying reference gene primers. The repertoire was sequenced with immunoSEQ multiplex PCR; TCRdb's copy has only in-frame clones and lacks some. The DNA was the basis for D and trimming; V, J and clone size are from that table. Of around 190,000 clones detected, under 85% appear once; the ten largest clones hold approximately 8%. The record originates from a study of blood T cell repertoires in COVID-19. Across the whole study: The cDNA or gDNA used as material had been derived from T cells, B-cell-depleted T cells, or PBMCs.

Enrollment of patients from Seattle took place during active infection, with longitudinal follow-up. Trimming took 4 bases from V and 4 from J; bases not matched to a gene: 3. From germline, CDR1 is SGDLS and CDR2 YYNGEE. The CDR3 is 15 residues long. This receptor was obtained from a woman in her 70s with COVID-19, enrolled during active disease. Specimen: peripheral blood. The chain carries TRBV9 and TRBJ2-3; 13 nucleotides align to TRBD2. Here the CDR3 reads CASSSTSGRADTQYF. CDR3 DNA: TGTGCCAGCAGCTCAACTAGCGGGAGGGCAGATACGCAGTATTTT.